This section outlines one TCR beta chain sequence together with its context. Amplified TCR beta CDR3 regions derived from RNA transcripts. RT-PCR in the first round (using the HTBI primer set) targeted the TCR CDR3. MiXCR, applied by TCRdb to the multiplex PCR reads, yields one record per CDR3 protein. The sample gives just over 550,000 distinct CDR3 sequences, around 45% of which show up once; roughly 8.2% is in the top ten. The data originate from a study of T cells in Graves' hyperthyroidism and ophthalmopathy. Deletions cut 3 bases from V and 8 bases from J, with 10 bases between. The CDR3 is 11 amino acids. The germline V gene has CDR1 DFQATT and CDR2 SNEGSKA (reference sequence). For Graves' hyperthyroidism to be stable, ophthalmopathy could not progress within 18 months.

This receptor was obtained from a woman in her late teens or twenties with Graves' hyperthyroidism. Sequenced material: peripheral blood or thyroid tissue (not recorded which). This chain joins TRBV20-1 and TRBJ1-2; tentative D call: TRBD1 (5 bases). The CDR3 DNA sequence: TGCAGTGCTAGCAGGGAGGGGGGCTACACCTTC. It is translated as CSASREGGYTF.